This TCR beta chain is drawn from a study of cytomegalovirus exposure and HLA in healthy donors. The V gene end was trimmed by 7 bases and the J gene end by 5 bases; junction bases not matched to a gene: 3. The CDR3 runs 12 residues. Germline-derived CDR1 and CDR2 are MDHEN and SYDVKM. Study outcomes and limitations: In the roughly 130 validation repertoires, a later analysis found that first-cohort TCR clusters tended to co-occur. With high specificity and sensitivity, the classifier reportedly diagnosed cytomegalovirus status. Overall, roughly 170 TCR beta chains were annotated as cytomegalovirus-associated.

Libraries were prepared by immunoSEQ multiplex PCR; TCRdb keeps only in-frame clonotypes and omits some of them. The table includes over 150,000 clones, about 82% detected once. As concerns this clone: The antigen is unknown.

The rearrangement uses TRBV28 and TRBJ2-7, with 9 bases lining up with TRBD2. The sample was PBMCs. This sequence originates from a human donor in good health. The CDR3 DNA reads TGTGCCAGCACGGCTAGCGGGAACGAGCAGTACTTC. Translation: CASTASGNEQYF. Based on the CDR3 plus reference TRBV28 and TRBJ2-7, the full variable domain is DVKVTQSSRYLVKRTGEKVFLECVQDMDHENMFWYRQDPGLGLRLIYFSYDVKMKEKGDIPEGYSVSREKKERFSLILESASTNQTSMYLCASTASGNEQYFGPGTRLTVT.